What follows describes a single T cell receptor beta chain. The CDR3 extends over 15 amino acids. Trimming cost V 1 base and J 0 bases, with 6 bases left between them. CDR1 is KGHDR and CDR2 is SFDVKD in the germline V gene. The sample originates from a study of blood T cell repertoires in COVID-19. Under the authors' procedure: It was from reference gene primer amplification that nucleated cell counts were estimated. Sequenced by immunoSEQ multiplex PCR; TCRdb stores in-frame clones only, minus some. V, J and clone size are taken as reported in that table, and D and trimming were inferred from the DNA itself. The sample records roughly 200,000 clones, 75% to 90% being singletons.

The chain combines TRBV24-1 with TRBJ1-3; D gene uncertain. The sequenced sample was PBMCs or T cells enriched from blood (not recorded which). This TCR came from a man aged 35 to 55 who had recovered from COVID-19. Written as DNA, the CDR3 is TGTGCCACCAGTGATTTCACAGCCTCTGGAAACACCATATATTTT. This gives the protein CATSDFTASGNTIYF.